The clone carrying this TCR beta chain was counted between two and nine times. Its antigen is undetermined. The CDR3 extends over 15 amino acids. CDR1 and CDR2 (germline): SGHTA, FQGNSA. Trimming left V 5 bases short and J 2 bases short, with 12 bases between. Preparation of the TCRbeta library used unique molecular identifiers. TCRdb processed the PCR reads anew with MiXCR; each CDR3 protein has one entry. This table holds about a million distinct CDR3 sequences, 25% to 35% found once. The sample comes from a study of T-cell reconstitution after alpha-beta-depleted transplantation in children. Study results and limitations: After one year, T-cell counts and TCRbeta diversity mostly came from new T cells. Certain patients had high TCRbeta diversity at day 60, and it came from recipient T cells and thymic progenitors that survived.

V and J are TRBV7-2 and TRBJ2-2; TRBD1 is a possible D gene (6 bases). The TCR originated in a boy under two years old who had a stem cell transplant for SCID, so the T cells may come from the graft donor. The sample was PBMCs, mostly from graft donor cells, taken 360 days after TCRalphabeta/CD19-depleted stem cell transplant. CDR3 nucleotides: TGTGCCAGCAGCCCAGGACAGTTTAACACCGGGGAGCTGTTTTTT. This translates into CASSPGQFNTGELFF.